A selection of T cell receptor beta chains follows, all from one sample in a study of blood T cell repertoires in COVID-19. Produced via immunoSEQ multiplex PCR; TCRdb's table is partial and in-frame only. The table lists some 200,000 clones, 80% to 85% of them singletons. What was sequenced was peripheral blood. Receptor source: a woman aged 60 to 75 who had recovered from COVID-19. The CDR3 runs from the conserved cysteine through the conserved F or W. D genes are given only for firm matches. Size tells how often a clone was seen (once, few, many) or the class of an expanded clone, and some rows leave it out.

v_call	clone_size	d_call	j_call	cdr3_nt	cdr3_aa
TRBV14	.	TRBD1	TRBJ2-7	TGTGCCAGCAGCCAATCGGGGACAGGGCCCCTGTTTGAGCAGTACTTC	CASSQSGTGPLFEQYF
TRBV3-1/TRBV3-2	.	TRBD2	TRBJ2-2	TGTGCCAGCAGCCGAGGACTAGCGGGAAACACCGGGGAGCTGTTTTTT	CASSRGLAGNTGELFF
TRBV10-3	.	.	TRBJ2-3	TGTGCCATCAGGCAGGGGAGCCGCACAGATACGCAGTATTTT	CAIRQGSRTDTQYF
TRBV19	.	TRBD1	TRBJ2-1	TGTGCCAGTAGTATTCGCCCCCAGGGGGCGGCCTACAATGAGCAGTTCTTC	CASSIRPQGAAYNEQFF
TRBV30	.	.	TRBJ2-3	TGTGCCTGTAGCCGTTCCAGCACAGATACGCAGTATTTT	CACSRSSTDTQYF
TRBV6-1	.	.	TRBJ1-2	TGTGCCAGCAGTGAAGGCGGCAGTTCTCATGGCTACACCTTC	CASSEGGSSHGYTF
TRBV20-1	once	TRBD1	TRBJ2-7	TGCAGTGCCAGTCCGGGACAGGGATTAGACGAGCAGTACTTC	CSASPGQGLDEQYF
TRBV5-4	.	TRBD2	TRBJ2-3	TGTGCCAGCAGCTCCCCTAGTGCGGGGGGCACCACAGATACGCAGTATTTT	CASSSPSAGGTTDTQYF
TRBV29-1	once	.	TRBJ2-7	TGCAGCGTAAGCGGGGACACCTCCTACGAGCAGTACTTC	CSVSGDTSYEQYF
TRBV7-2	once	.	TRBJ2-3	TGTGCCAGCAGCTTATGGGGGGATCACCGAGATACGCAGTATTTT	CASSLWGDHRDTQYF
TRBV2	.	.	TRBJ1-2	TGTGCCAGCAGCCCTCAGGGGTATGGCTACACCTTC	CASSPQGYGYTF
TRBV7-3	.	.	TRBJ1-6	TGTGCCAGCAGCACAGACAGGCTCGGTTCACCCCTCCACTTT	CASSTDRLGSPLHF
TRBV5-1	.	.	TRBJ1-1	TGCGCCAGCAGCTTGGACAGCATGAACACTGAAGCTTTCTTT	CASSLDSMNTEAFF
TRBV3-1/TRBV3-2	.	.	TRBJ1-6	TGTGCCAGCAGCCAACAGGCATATAATTCACCCCTCCACTTT	CASSQQAYNSPLHF
TRBV10-3	.	TRBD1	TRBJ2-7	TGTGCCATCAGTGAAACCGGGACAGGGGCCTACGAGCAGTACTTC	CAISETGTGAYEQYF
TRBV29-1	.	.	TRBJ2-4	TGCAGCGTTCTGGACAGTCAAGACATTCAGTACTTC	CSVLDSQDIQYF
TRBV27	.	.	TRBJ2-5	TGTGCCAGCAGTTTGGGGCGGGGCCAAGAGACCCAGTACTTC	CASSLGRGQETQYF